This T cell receptor (beta chain) was sequenced for a study of T cell repertoires in cytomegalovirus infection. Study background: Public TCR beta signatures were indicative of both CMV infection and a matching HLA type.

TCRdb processed the reads anew with MiXCR; each CDR3 protein has one entry. The sample contains about 300,000 distinct CDR3 sequences, roughly a tenth of which appear only once. Findings and limits, study-wide: Adding up the frequency of public TCR beta families identified people who carried CMV plus the relevant HLA. The ex vivo response showed dominance by HLA-C-restricted CMV-specific TCR beta clonotypes.

Details on this clonotype: Its antigen is undetermined. This may be a read error, as it is one base from a much larger clone.

CDR3 length: 12 residues. The germline V gene has CDR1 MNHEY and CDR2 SVGEGT. The chain joins TRBV6-2 or TRBV6-3 to TRBJ2-2; D is unresolved. This sequence was found in a human donor in good health (CMV status not recorded). Some clones in this sample may be carry-over from other donors' samples. Input material: PBMCs. CDR3 protein: CASNYRRGELFF. DNA for the CDR3: TGTGCCAGCAATTACCGACGCGGGGAGCTGTTTTTT.